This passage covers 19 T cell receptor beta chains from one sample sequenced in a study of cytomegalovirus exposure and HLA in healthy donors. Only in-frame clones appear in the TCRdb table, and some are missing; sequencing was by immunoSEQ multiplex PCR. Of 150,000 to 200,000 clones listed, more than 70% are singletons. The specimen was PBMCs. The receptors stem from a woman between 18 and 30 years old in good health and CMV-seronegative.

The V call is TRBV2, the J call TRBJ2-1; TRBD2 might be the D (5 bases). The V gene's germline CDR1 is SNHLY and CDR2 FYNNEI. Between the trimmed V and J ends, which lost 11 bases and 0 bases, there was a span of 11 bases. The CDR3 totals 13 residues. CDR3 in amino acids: CACDRGSYNEQFF. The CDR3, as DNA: TGTGCCTGCGACCGGGGCTCCTACAATGAGCAGTTCTTC.

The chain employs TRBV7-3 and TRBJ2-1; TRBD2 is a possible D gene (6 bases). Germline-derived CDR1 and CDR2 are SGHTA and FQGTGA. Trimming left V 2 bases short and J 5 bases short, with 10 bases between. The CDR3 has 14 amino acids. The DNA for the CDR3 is TGTGCCAGCAGCTTAGACCTAGCGAACAATGAGCAGTTCTTC. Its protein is CASSLDLANNEQFF.

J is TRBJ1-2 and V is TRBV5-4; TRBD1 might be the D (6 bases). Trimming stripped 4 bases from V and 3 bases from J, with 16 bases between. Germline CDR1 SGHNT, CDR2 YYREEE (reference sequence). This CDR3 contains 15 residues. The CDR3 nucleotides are TGTGCCAGCAGCACAGGACAGTCTTTAGACTATGGCTACACCTTC. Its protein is CASSTGQSLDYGYTF.

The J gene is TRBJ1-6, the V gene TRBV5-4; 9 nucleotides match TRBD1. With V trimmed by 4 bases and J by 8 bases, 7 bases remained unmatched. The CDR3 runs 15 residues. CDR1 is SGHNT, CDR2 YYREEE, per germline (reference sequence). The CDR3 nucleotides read TGTGCCAGCAGCCTCCGGACAGGGGAAGATTCACCCCTCCACTTT. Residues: CASSLRTGEDSPLHF.

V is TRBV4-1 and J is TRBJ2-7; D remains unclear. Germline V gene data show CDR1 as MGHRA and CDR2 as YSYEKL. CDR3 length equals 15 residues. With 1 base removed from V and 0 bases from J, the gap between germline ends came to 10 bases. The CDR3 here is CASSQGRGTSYEQYF. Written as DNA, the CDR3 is TGCGCCAGCAGCCAAGGTCGAGGTACCTCCTACGAGCAGTACTTC.

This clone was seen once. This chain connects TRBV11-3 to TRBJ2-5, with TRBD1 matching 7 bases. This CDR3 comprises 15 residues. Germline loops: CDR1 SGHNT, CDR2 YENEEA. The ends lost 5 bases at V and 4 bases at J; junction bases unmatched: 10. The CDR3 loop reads CASSRTGERLETQYF. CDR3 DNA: TGTGCCAGCAGCCGAACAGGGGAGCGTTTAGAGACCCAGTACTTC.

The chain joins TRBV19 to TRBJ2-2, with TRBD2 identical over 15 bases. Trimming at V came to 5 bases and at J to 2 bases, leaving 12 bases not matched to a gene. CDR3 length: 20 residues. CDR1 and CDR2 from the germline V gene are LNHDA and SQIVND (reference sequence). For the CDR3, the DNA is TGTGCCAGTAGTGTCCCTCCCGGGACTAGCGGGGGGCAAAACACCGGGGAGCTGTTTTTT. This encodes CASSVPPGTSGGQNTGELFF.

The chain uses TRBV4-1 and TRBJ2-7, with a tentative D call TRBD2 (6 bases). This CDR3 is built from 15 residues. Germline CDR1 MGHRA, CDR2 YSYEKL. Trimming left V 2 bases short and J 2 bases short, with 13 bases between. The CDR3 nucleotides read TGCGCCAGCAGCCAACCGACTAGTCGTACCTACGAGCAGTACTTC. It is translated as CASSQPTSRTYEQYF.

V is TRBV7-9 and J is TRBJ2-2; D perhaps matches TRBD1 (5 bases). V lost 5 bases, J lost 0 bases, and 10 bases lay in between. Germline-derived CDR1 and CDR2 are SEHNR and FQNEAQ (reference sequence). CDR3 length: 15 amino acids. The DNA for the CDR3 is TGTGCCAGCAGCCGACAGCGTTCGAACACCGGGGAGCTGTTTTTT. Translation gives CASSRQRSNTGELFF.

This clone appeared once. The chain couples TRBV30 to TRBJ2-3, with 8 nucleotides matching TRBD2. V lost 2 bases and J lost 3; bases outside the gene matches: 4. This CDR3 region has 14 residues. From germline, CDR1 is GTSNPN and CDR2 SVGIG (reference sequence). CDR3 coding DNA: TGTGCCTGGAGTAGCGGGGGAAAGACAGATACGCAGTATTTT. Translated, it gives CAWSSGGKTDTQYF.

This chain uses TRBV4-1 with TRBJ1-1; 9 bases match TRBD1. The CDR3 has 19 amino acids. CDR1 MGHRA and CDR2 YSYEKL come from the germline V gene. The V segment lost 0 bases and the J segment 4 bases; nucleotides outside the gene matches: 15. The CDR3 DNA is TGCGCCAGCAGCCAAGATTTACCGGGACAGGGAATATTTAGCACTGAAGCTTTCTTT. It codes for CASSQDLPGQGIFSTEAFF.

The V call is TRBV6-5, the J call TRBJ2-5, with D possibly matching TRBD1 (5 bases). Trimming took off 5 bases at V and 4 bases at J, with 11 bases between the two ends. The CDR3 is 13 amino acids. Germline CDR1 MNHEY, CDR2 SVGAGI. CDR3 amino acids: CASSRKGAETQYF. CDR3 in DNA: TGTGCCAGCAGTAGGAAAGGGGCAGAGACCCAGTACTTC.

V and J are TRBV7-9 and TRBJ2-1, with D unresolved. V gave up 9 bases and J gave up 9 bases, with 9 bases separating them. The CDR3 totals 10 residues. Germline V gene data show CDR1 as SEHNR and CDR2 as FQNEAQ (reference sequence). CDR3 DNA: TGTGCCAGATTCCCCGGTGAGCAGTTCTTC. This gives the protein CARFPGEQFF.

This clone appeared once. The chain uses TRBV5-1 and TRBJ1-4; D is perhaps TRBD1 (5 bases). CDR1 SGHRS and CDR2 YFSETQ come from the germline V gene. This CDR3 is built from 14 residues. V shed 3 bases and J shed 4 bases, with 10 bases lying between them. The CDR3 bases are TGCGCCAGCAGCTACGGGCAGGGTAATGAAAAACTGTTTTTT. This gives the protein CASSYGQGNEKLFF.

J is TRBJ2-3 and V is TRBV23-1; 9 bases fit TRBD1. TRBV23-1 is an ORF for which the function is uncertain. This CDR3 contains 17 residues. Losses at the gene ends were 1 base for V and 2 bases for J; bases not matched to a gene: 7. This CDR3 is CASSQWDRQGDTDTQYF. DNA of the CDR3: TGCGCCAGCAGTCAATGGGACCGACAGGGGGACACAGATACGCAGTATTTT.

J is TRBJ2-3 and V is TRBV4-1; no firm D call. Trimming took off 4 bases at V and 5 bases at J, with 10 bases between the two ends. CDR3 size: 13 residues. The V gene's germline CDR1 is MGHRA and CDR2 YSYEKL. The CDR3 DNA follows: TGCGCCAGCAGCCTCCGCTATGAAGATACGCAGTATTTT. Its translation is CASSLRYEDTQYF.

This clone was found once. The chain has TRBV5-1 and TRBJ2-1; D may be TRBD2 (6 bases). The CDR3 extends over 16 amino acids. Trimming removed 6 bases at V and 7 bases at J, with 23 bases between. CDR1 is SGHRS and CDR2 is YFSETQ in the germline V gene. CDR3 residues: CASKARGRYSGNEQFF. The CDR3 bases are TGCGCCAGCAAGGCGCGTGGGAGGTACAGTGGGAATGAGCAGTTCTTC.

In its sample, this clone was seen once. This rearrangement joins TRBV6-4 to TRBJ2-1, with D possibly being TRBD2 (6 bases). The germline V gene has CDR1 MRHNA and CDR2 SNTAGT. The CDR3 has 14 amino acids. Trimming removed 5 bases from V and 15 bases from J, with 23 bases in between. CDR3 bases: TGTGCCAGCAGTCCGCCGGAGACTAGTAGGAGGAGGTTCTTC. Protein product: CASSPPETSRRRFF.

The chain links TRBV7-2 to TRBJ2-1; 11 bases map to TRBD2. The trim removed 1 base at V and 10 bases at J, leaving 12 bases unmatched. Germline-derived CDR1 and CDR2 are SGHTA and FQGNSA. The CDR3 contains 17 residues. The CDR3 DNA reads TGTGCCAGCAGCTTAGTCCCAAGGGTAGCGGGGGGGACGGAGCAGTTCTTC. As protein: CASSLVPRVAGGTEQFF.